The T cell receptor beta chain described here comes from a study of STAT5B mutations in CD4+ large granular lymphocyte leukemia. Study summary: Among healthy donors, a particular HLA allele went with more CDR3 'QG' motifs. Study-wide findings and caveats: Patient CD4-sorted repertoires stayed more clonal than healthy ones after leukemic-clone removal.

As regards this clone: The antigen is not known.

CDR3 length: 15 amino acids. V was clipped by 1 base and J by 3 bases, with 9 bases between them. Germline V lookup: CDR1 LNHNV, CDR2 YYDKDF (reference sequence). The repertoire was sequenced with immunoSEQ multiplex PCR; TCRdb's copy has only in-frame clones and lacks some. The sample includes more than 30,000 clones, roughly 65% seen only once; the top ten take 2.5% to 3%. The TCR sequence derives from a human donor in good health. Sample: CD4+ T cells from blood buffy coats. The chain has TRBV15 and TRBJ1-4, with a weak D call TRBD1 (6 bases). The chain's CDR3 is CATSRARGANEKLFF. The CDR3 DNA sequence: TGTGCCACCAGCAGAGCCAGGGGAGCTAATGAAAAACTGTTTTTT.